This TCR beta chain was captured in a study of cytomegalovirus exposure and HLA in healthy donors. Study results and limitations: The study put 150 to 200 TCR beta chains on its list as cytomegalovirus-associated.

As regards this clone: Its antigen is not identified.

60 Vbeta and 13 Jbeta primers were used in PCR. As processed by the authors: Later, an analysis found 75 million to 90 million unique TCR beta chains, and about 10 million of these were shared. Profiling relied on immunoSEQ multiplex PCR, and the TCRdb table lists in-frame clones only, not all of them. Clonal size and the V and J genes are those of that table, whereas D and trimming came from the DNA. The sample includes roughly 100,000 clones, over 80% of them seen just once. CDR1 SEHNR and CDR2 FQNEAQ come from the germline V gene (reference sequence). The CDR3 extends over 16 amino acids. Trimming removed 5 bases at V and 6 bases at J, with 21 bases between.

This clonotype was sampled from a man aged 18 to 29 in good health and CMV-seronegative. J is TRBJ2-3 and V is TRBV7-9, with no clear D. The source material was PBMCs. The CDR3 is CASSQSQWATPDTQYF. The CDR3 nucleotides read TGTGCCAGCAGCCAATCTCAATGGGCCACCCCCGATACGCAGTATTTT.